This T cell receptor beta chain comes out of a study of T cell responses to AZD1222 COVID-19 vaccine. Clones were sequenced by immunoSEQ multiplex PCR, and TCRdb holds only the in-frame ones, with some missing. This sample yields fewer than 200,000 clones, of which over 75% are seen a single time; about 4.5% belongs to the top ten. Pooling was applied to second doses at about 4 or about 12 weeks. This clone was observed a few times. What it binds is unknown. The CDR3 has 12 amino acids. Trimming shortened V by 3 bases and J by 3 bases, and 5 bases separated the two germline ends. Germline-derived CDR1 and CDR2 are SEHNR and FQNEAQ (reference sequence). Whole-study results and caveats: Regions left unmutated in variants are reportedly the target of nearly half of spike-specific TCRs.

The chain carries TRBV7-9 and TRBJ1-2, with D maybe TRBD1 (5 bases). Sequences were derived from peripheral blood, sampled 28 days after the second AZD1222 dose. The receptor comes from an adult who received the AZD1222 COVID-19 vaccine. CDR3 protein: CASSLTDYGYTF. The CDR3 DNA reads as TGTGCCAGCAGCTTGACAGACTATGGCTACACCTTC. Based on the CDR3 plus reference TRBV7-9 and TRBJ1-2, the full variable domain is DTGVSQNPRHKITKRGQNVTFRCDPISEHNRLYWYRQTLGQGPEFLTYFQNEAQLEKSRLLSDRFSAERPKGSFSTLEIQRTEQGDSAMYLCASSLTDYGYTFGSGTRLTVV.